Below are 29 T cell receptor beta chains sequenced from a single sample in a study of cytomegalovirus exposure and HLA in healthy donors. The primer mix had 60 Vbeta and 13 Jbeta primers. Measured with immunoSEQ multiplex PCR; TCRdb has only the in-frame clones, and not every one. The sample shows about 78,000 clones, about 88% of them seen only once. Sequenced: PBMCs. These receptors originate from a woman aged 45-65 years in good health and CMV-seronegative.

The V and J genes are TRBV12-5 and TRBJ1-4, with 7 bases fitting TRBD1. Germline-derived CDR1 and CDR2 are LGHNT and FRNRAP. V shed 4 bases and J 5 bases; nucleotides not matched to a gene: 4. This CDR3 is 14 amino acids long. The CDR3 DNA is TGTGCTAGTGGTTCGGACAGGTGGAATGAAAAACTGTTTTTT. This codes for CASGSDRWNEKLFF. The entire variable domain, with the rest obtained from reference TRBV12-5 and TRBJ1-4, is as follows: DARVTQTPRHKVTEMGQEVTMRCQPILGHNTVFWYRQTMMQGLELLAYFRNRAPLDDSGMPKDRFSAEMPDATLATLKIQPSEPRDSAVYFCASGSDRWNEKLFFGSGTQLSVL.

The chain links TRBV19 to TRBJ2-2; 8 nucleotides line up with TRBD1. CDR1 and CDR2 from the germline V gene are LNHDA and SQIVND (reference sequence). After removal of 3 bases from V and 7 bases from J, the junction contained 4 bases not matched to a gene. The CDR3 extends over 14 amino acids. CDR3 in DNA: TGTGCCAGTAGTATCGGGACAGGTCTCGGGGAGCTGTTTTTT. Translated: CASSIGTGLGELFF.

DNA for the CDR3: TGTGCCAGCAGCTTTAGTTGGCGGGGGGCGCGAACTGAAGCTTTCTTT. Encoded protein: CASSFSWRGARTEAFF. The V gene is TRBV7-9, the J gene TRBJ1-1, with a possible D match to TRBD1 (6 bases). The CDR3 loop spans 16 amino acids. Germline CDR1 is SEHNR and CDR2 is FQNEAQ (reference sequence). The V and J ends lost 3 bases and 5 bases respectively, with 19 bases between them.

This sequence joins TRBV9 and TRBJ2-3, with 9 bases matching TRBD1. With V trimmed by 3 bases and J by 3 bases, 5 bases remained unmatched. The CDR3 length is 15 residues. Germline values: CDR1 SGDLS, CDR2 YYNGEE. The CDR3 nucleotides are TGTGCCAGCAGCGCCCGGGACAGGGATACAGATACGCAGTATTTT. This translates into CASSARDRDTDTQYF.

V and J are TRBV30 and TRBJ1-6; 9 bases are shared with TRBD1. CDR1 and CDR2 (germline): GTSNPN, SVGIG (reference sequence). The CDR3 totals 11 residues. Germline trimming cut 7 bases from V and 11 bases from J; bases unmatched to any gene: 3. The CDR3 sequence is CALGQGAPLHF. CDR3 bases: TGTGCCTTGGGACAGGGCGCACCCCTCCACTTT.

The chain employs TRBV27 and TRBJ1-1; TRBD1 agrees at 9 bases. Trimming at V came to 4 bases and at J to 1 base, leaving 1 base not matched to a gene. Looked up from germline, CDR1 is MNHEY and CDR2 is SMNVEV (reference sequence). This CDR3 comprises 14 residues. CDR3 residues: CASSWGQGNTEAFF. CDR3 DNA sequence: TGTGCCAGCAGTTGGGGACAGGGGAACACTGAAGCTTTCTTT.

This sequence joins TRBV2 and TRBJ2-1, with 7 bases identical to TRBD1. CDR1 SNHLY and CDR2 FYNNEI come from the germline V gene. The CDR3 contains 13 residues. V was clipped by 3 bases and J by 7 bases; unmatched bases: 3. CDR3 coding DNA: TGTGCCAGCAGTGAGGGACAGCTTAATGAGCAGTTCTTC. It codes for CASSEGQLNEQFF.

This CDR3 reads CASSLMDSYNEQFF. Here the CDR3 DNA reads TGCGCCAGCAGCTTAATGGACAGTTACAATGAGCAGTTCTTC. The J gene is TRBJ2-1, the V gene TRBV5-1; tentatively, D is TRBD1 (6 bases). The CDR3 is 14 residues long. Germline V CDR1 and CDR2: SGHRS, YFSETQ. V gave up 2 bases and J gave up 4 bases, with 10 bases separating them.

The gene calls are TRBV28 and TRBJ2-4; 11 bases are a match to TRBD2. This CDR3 is built from 16 residues. Looked up from germline, CDR1 is MDHEN and CDR2 is SYDVKM. The junction had 10 bases not matched to a gene; V was cut back by 5 bases and J by 7 bases. CDR3 nucleotides: TGTGCCAGCAGTCAGCATAGCGGGGGGGCGGTGAACATTCAGTACTTC. It translates to CASSQHSGGAVNIQYF.

This chain connects TRBV6-6 to TRBJ2-1; D is perhaps TRBD2 (5 bases). The CDR3 has 16 amino acids. Germline lookup yields CDR1 MNHNY and CDR2 SVGAGI (reference sequence). Trimming removed 0 bases at V and 9 bases at J, with 18 bases between. The CDR3 DNA follows: TGTGCCAGCAGTTACTCGCAAGCCACGAGGGCGACTGAGCAGTTCTTC. Translated, it gives CASSYSQATRATEQFF.

The chain has TRBV5-4 and TRBJ2-3, with 13 nucleotides matching TRBD2. Germline CDR1 is SGHNT and CDR2 is YYREEE (reference sequence). V shed 4 bases and J 0 bases; nucleotides not matched to a gene: 8. The CDR3 has 18 amino acids. As DNA, the CDR3 is TGTGCCAGCAGCCTCACTAGCGGGGGGGCTGCTAGCACAGATACGCAGTATTTT. This sequence encodes CASSLTSGGAASTDTQYF.

The CDR3 nucleotides are TGTGCCAGCAGACAGGACAGGGGAAACACTGAAGCTTTCTTT. It codes for CASRQDRGNTEAFF. This rearrangement joins TRBV6-5 to TRBJ1-1, with 9 bases fitting TRBD1. CDR1 is MNHEY, CDR2 SVGAGI, per germline. The junction had 4 bases not matched to a gene; V was cut back by 6 bases and J by 2 bases. The CDR3 runs 14 residues.

The genes are TRBV18 and TRBJ1-4, with D hard to call. The CDR3 is made up of 14 amino acids. The V end lost 6 bases, the J end lost 0 bases, and 8 bases lay between the germline ends. Per the germline V gene, CDR1 is KGHSH and CDR2 is LQKENI. The CDR3 DNA sequence: TGTGCCAGCTCCCCTTCCGCAACTAATGAAAAACTGTTTTTT. This encodes CASSPSATNEKLFF.

V and J are TRBV6-1 and TRBJ2-7; 8 positions agree with TRBD1. Germline CDR1 is MNHNS and CDR2 is SASEGT. J was trimmed by 7 bases and V by 1 base; bases with no gene match: 6. The CDR3 extends over 14 amino acids. The CDR3 protein is CASSEGGTGNEQYV. CDR3 DNA sequence: TGTGCCAGCAGTGAAGGCGGGACAGGCAATGAGCAGTACGTC.

This clone was recorded once. The rearrangement uses TRBV28 and TRBJ1-2; 8 bases are a match to TRBD1. This CDR3 comprises 15 residues. Looked up from germline, CDR1 is MDHEN and CDR2 is SYDVKM. Unmatched junction bases numbered 9, after V lost 5 bases and J lost 4 bases. In DNA form, the CDR3 reads TGTGCCAGCAGTGGGGGGTCAGGGGGCGCCTATGGCTACACCTTC. It yields the protein CASSGGSGGAYGYTF.

The chain carries TRBV19 and TRBJ2-7, with TRBD1 matching over 7 bases. CDR1 and CDR2 from the germline V gene are LNHDA and SQIVND (reference sequence). V lost 3 bases to trimming and J lost 3 bases; unmatched junction nucleotides: 11. This CDR3 contains 16 residues. CDR3 DNA sequence: TGTGCCAGTAGTATCAATGGCGCGGACAGGTTCTACGAGCAGTACTTC. This gives the protein CASSINGADRFYEQYF.

The chain is built from TRBV5-5 and TRBJ2-7; TRBD2 agrees at 8 bases. The CDR3 sequence is 15 residues long. Germline V gene lookup returns CDR1 SGHKS and CDR2 YYEKEE (reference sequence). V shed 3 bases and J 3 bases; nucleotides not matched to a gene: 8. CDR3 in DNA: TGTGCCAGCAGCTGCCCTCGGGAGGGGCACTACGAGCAGTACGTC. Translated, it gives CASSCPREGHYEQYV.

V and J are TRBV9 and TRBJ2-1, with TRBD2 matching 9 bases. This CDR3 contains 15 residues. Germline CDR1 is SGDLS and CDR2 is YYNGEE. The junction had 6 bases not matched to a gene; V was cut back by 4 bases and J by 4 bases. CDR3 DNA: TGTGCCAGCAGCCTCCGTAGCGGGGGATACAATGAGCAGTTCTTC. This encodes CASSLRSGGYNEQFF.

In its sample, this clone was seen a few times. The V gene is TRBV19, the J gene TRBJ1-1; D perhaps matches TRBD1 (5 bases). This CDR3 is 12 amino acids long. Trimming took 6 bases from V and 1 from J, leaving 6 bases between them. Germline CDR1 is LNHDA and CDR2 is SQIVND (reference sequence). CDR3 residues: CASSTGNTEAFF. CDR3 nucleotide sequence: TGTGCCAGTAGCACAGGGAACACTGAAGCTTTCTTT.

The chain combines TRBV2 with TRBJ2-5; D is perhaps TRBD2 (7 bases). The CDR3 is made up of 16 amino acids. Trimming took off 6 bases at V and 3 bases at J, with 20 bases between the two ends. The V gene's germline CDR1 is SNHLY and CDR2 FYNNEI. The CDR3 spells CASSDWAGAMKETQYF. The DNA of the CDR3 is TGTGCCAGCAGCGACTGGGCGGGGGCTATGAAAGAGACCCAGTACTTC.

The chain uses TRBV10-3 and TRBJ2-5; TRBD1 matches at 11 bases. J lost 4 bases, V lost 6 bases, and 4 bases had no gene match. Germline V gene lookup returns CDR1 ENHRY and CDR2 SYGVKD. CDR3 size: 14 residues. The CDR3 coding sequence is TGTGCCATCAGACCGGGACAGGGGGGAGAGACCCAGTACTTC. Its translation is CAIRPGQGGETQYF.

V is TRBV29-1 and J is TRBJ2-2, with unresolved D. Trimming removed 5 bases at V and 5 bases at J, with 12 bases between. The CDR3 is made up of 13 amino acids. The germline CDR1 and CDR2 sequences are SQVTM and ANQGSEA. The CDR3 bases are TGCAGCGTTCCCCAGCAGGTTACCGGGGAGCTGTTTTTT. This translates into CSVPQQVTGELFF.

The genes are TRBV7-2 and TRBJ2-2; D remains unclear. The length of the CDR3 is 12 residues. V lost 4 bases to trimming and J lost 3 bases, with 3 bases between them. Germline V CDR1 and CDR2: SGHTA, FQGNSA. CDR3 region: CASSSYTGELFF. CDR3 sequence (DNA): TGTGCCAGCAGCTCTTACACCGGGGAGCTGTTTTTT.

The rearrangement joins TRBV7-8 to TRBJ1-4, with D possibly TRBD1 on 6 matching bases. This CDR3 spans 17 amino acids. V lost 5 bases, J lost 8 bases, and 24 bases lay in between. The germline V gene has CDR1 SGHVS and CDR2 FQNEAQ. The CDR3: CASSPAEGGSLSEKLFF. The CDR3 DNA follows: TGTGCCAGCAGCCCAGCAGAGGGGGGGTCTCTTTCCGAAAAACTGTTTTTT. The whole variable domain, filled in from reference TRBV7-8 and TRBJ1-4, reads GAGVSQSPRYKVAKRGQDVALRCDPISGHVSLFWYQQALGQGPEFLTYFQNEAQLDKSGLPSDRFFAERPEGSVSTLKIQRTQQEDSAVYLCASSPAEGGSLSEKLFFGSGTQLSVL.

The chain carries TRBV4-2 and TRBJ2-1; D possibly corresponds to TRBD2 (5 bases). Trimming removed 0 bases from V and 6 bases from J, with 18 bases in between. This CDR3 has 17 amino acids. Looked up from germline, CDR1 is LGHNA and CDR2 is YNFKEQ. The CDR3: CASSQETIAFGGNEQFF. For the CDR3, the DNA is TGTGCCAGCAGCCAAGAGACTATAGCTTTCGGTGGCAATGAGCAGTTCTTC.

In its sample, this clone was seen a few times. J is TRBJ1-1 and V is TRBV9; 7 nucleotides agree with TRBD1. The ends lost 3 bases at V and 0 bases at J; junction bases unmatched: 11. The CDR3 extends over 17 amino acids. CDR1 and CDR2 (germline): SGDLS, YYNGEE. Here the CDR3 DNA reads TGTGCCAGCAGCGGGCCGGGACGCCAGGGGGTGAACACTGAAGCTTTCTTT. Translated: CASSGPGRQGVNTEAFF.

The gene calls are TRBV2 and TRBJ1-1, with TRBD1 matching 8 bases. Germline V gene data show CDR1 as SNHLY and CDR2 as FYNNEI. The CDR3 runs 14 residues. The V and J ends lost 4 bases and 4 bases, in that order; junction bases with no gene match: 5. The CDR3 bases are TGTGCCAGCAGTGCCTCAGGGGGCGTCACTGAAGCTTTCTTT. It specifies CASSASGGVTEAFF.

V usage is TRBV5-4 and J usage is TRBJ2-1; 7 bases match TRBD2. CDR1 and CDR2 from the germline V gene are SGHNT and YYREEE (reference sequence). The CDR3 sequence is 15 residues long. With V trimmed by 3 bases and J by 4 bases, 7 bases remained unmatched. As DNA, the CDR3 is TGTGCCAGCAGCTGGGGGGGTCCAAATTACAATGAGCAGTTCTTC. Translation: CASSWGGPNYNEQFF.

The CDR3 sequence: CASGFPPGQGFSGGYNEQFF. The CDR3 DNA reads as TGTGCTAGTGGTTTCCCTCCGGGACAGGGGTTTTCAGGGGGCTACAATGAGCAGTTCTTC. This chain uses TRBV12-5 with TRBJ2-1, with 10 bases identical to TRBD1. Germline trimming cut 3 bases from V and 3 bases from J; bases unmatched to any gene: 17. The germline CDR1 and CDR2 sequences are LGHNT and FRNRAP. The CDR3 has 20 amino acids.